This T cell receptor (beta chain) is drawn from a study of T-cell memory formation after mild COVID-19. About the study: Largely donor-specific sequence clusters came from a couple of donors.

This clonotype occurred a few times. The antigen is undetermined. UMIs and sample barcodes were carried by the TCR alpha and TCR beta cDNA libraries that 5'RACE produced using constant-segment primers. TCRdb reanalysed the 5' RACE reads using MiXCR and keeps one entry per CDR3 protein. The sample consists of some 300,000 distinct CDR3 sequences, roughly 19% of them appearing once. Study results and caveats: Detection of some responders pre-infection suggested pre-existing cross-reactive memory T cells participated.

Germline V gene sequence: CDR1 MGHRA, CDR2 YSYEKL. Between the trimmed V and J ends, which lost 4 bases and 8 bases, there was a span of 29 bases. This CDR3 spans 18 amino acids. This TCR derives from a man between 18 and 35 years old who had mild COVID-19 (a few samples of this study predate the infection). Cell type and time point are not known. The sequenced sample was PBMCs or a T cell subset sorted from them (not recorded which). V and J are TRBV4-1 and TRBJ1-1; no definite D call. Here the CDR3 DNA reads TGCGCCAGCAGCCCCCGGGGAGGGAGGTACCAGATTAGCGGCGAAGCTTTCTTT. Amino acids: CASSPRGGRYQISGEAFF.